This passage covers 32 T cell receptor beta chains from one sample sequenced in a study of T cell responses to AZD1222 COVID-19 vaccine. TCRdb's copy holds only in-frame clones and misses some; the assay was immunoSEQ multiplex PCR. Here the sample spans about 140,000 clones, approximately 93% being singletons. Material: peripheral blood, obtained on day 0 of MenACWY control vaccination. The receptors shown here come from an adult in good health.

This clone was found a few times. This chain joins TRBV19 and TRBJ2-3, with 8 bases that match TRBD1. Germline values: CDR1 LNHDA, CDR2 SQIVND (reference sequence). The CDR3 has 15 amino acids. J gave up 4 bases and V 9 bases, and 12 bases lay outside the gene matches. The CDR3: CASRRQGQAADTQYF. In DNA form, the CDR3 reads TGTGCCAGCCGGAGACAGGGACAGGCCGCAGATACGCAGTATTTT.

V usage is TRBV2 and J usage is TRBJ1-5; 7 nucleotides align to TRBD1. This CDR3 is built from 15 residues. Per the germline V gene, CDR1 is SNHLY and CDR2 is FYNNEI. The trim removed 6 bases at V and 6 bases at J, leaving 11 bases unmatched. The CDR3 bases are TGTGCCAGCAGCATAACCCCAGGGGGTGTTCAGCCCCAGCATTTT. It encodes CASSITPGGVQPQHF.

The chain is built from TRBV4-1 and TRBJ1-2; 9 bases match TRBD1. Germline V CDR1 and CDR2: MGHRA, YSYEKL. Unmatched junction bases numbered 16, after V lost 6 bases and J lost 5 bases. CDR3 length: 17 amino acids. Here the CDR3 reads CASSRGTGTTDAYGYTF. Here the CDR3 DNA reads TGCGCCAGCAGTCGAGGGACAGGGACGACTGACGCTTATGGCTACACCTTC.

Points on this clone: Other DNA sequences in this sample translate to the same CDR3. The chain links TRBV5-4 to TRBJ1-1, with a weak D call TRBD1 (5 bases). CDR3 size: 14 residues. Trimming cost V 5 bases and J 1 base, with 12 bases left between them. The germline CDR1 and CDR2 sequences are SGHNT and YYREEE (reference sequence). The DNA for the CDR3 is TGTGCCAGCAGACCGGGGACGGAGAACACTGAAGCTTTCTTT. Translated: CASRPGTENTEAFF.

V gene TRBV6-5 combines with J gene TRBJ1-2, with 9 bases lining up with TRBD1. V shed 5 bases, J shed 8 bases, and the junction held 12 bases outside the gene matches. Germline CDR1 and CDR2: MNHEY and SVGAGI. The CDR3 runs 15 residues. CDR3 region: CASSRQGQGRSGYTF. CDR3 DNA: TGTGCCAGCAGTCGCCAGGGACAGGGAAGAAGCGGCTACACCTTC.

The chain has TRBV14 and TRBJ1-6; D is possibly TRBD1 (5 bases). Germline values: CDR1 SGHDN, CDR2 FVKESK. The CDR3 is 14 residues long. Trimming pared 1 base from V and 9 bases from J, leaving 10 bases between. CDR3 loop: CASSQGQIASPLHF. The CDR3, as DNA: TGTGCCAGCAGCCAAGGACAGATCGCTTCACCCCTCCACTTT.

The chain is built from TRBV7-7 and TRBJ2-1, with D unclear. Germline-derived CDR1 and CDR2 are SSHAT and FNYEAQ (reference sequence). The germline V and J ends were trimmed by 5 bases and 5 bases, with 10 bases remaining between them. This CDR3 is built from 13 residues. For the CDR3, the DNA is TGTGCCAGCAGCCACGGGCTGAACAATGAGCAGTTCTTC. Its protein product is CASSHGLNNEQFF. The full variable domain, its missing parts supplied by reference TRBV7-7 and TRBJ2-1, is GAGVSQSPRYKVTKRGQDVTLRCDPISSHATLYWYQQALGQGPEFLTYFNYEAQPDKSGLPSDRFSAERPEGSISTLTIQRTEQRDSAMYRCASSHGLNNEQFFGPGTRLTVL.

This clone was recorded only once. The chain links TRBV7-9 to TRBJ2-3; D call uncertain. Germline V gives CDR1 SEHNR, CDR2 FQNEAQ (reference sequence). Trimming shortened V by 5 bases and J by 4 bases, and 7 bases separated the two germline ends. CDR3 length: 12 residues. CDR3 in DNA: TGTGCCAGCAGCCTCAGTCCAGATACGCAGTATTTT. This translates into CASSLSPDTQYF. Using reference TRBV7-9 and TRBJ2-3 for the parts outside the CDR3, the full variable domain is DTGVSQNPRHKITKRGQNVTFRCDPISEHNRLYWYRQTLGQGPEFLTYFQNEAQLEKSRLLSDRFSAERPKGSFSTLEIQRTEQGDSAMYLCASSLSPDTQYFGPGTRLTVL.

This chain uses TRBV6-5 with TRBJ1-2; 7 bases align to TRBD1. V gave up 5 bases and J gave up 4 bases; unmatched junction bases: 4. CDR1 and CDR2 from the germline V gene are MNHEY and SVGAGI. This CDR3 comprises 13 residues. Written as DNA, the CDR3 is TGTGCCAGCAGTCGACAGGGCGTCTATGGCTACACCTTC. Translating it yields CASSRQGVYGYTF.

This chain connects TRBV5-1 to TRBJ2-1, with 9 bases that match TRBD2. The V and J ends lost 7 bases and 9 bases, in that order; junction bases with no gene match: 14. The CDR3 has 15 residues. Per germline, CDR1 SGHRS and CDR2 YFSETQ. The chain's CDR3 is CASRRASGIIGEQFF. CDR3 DNA sequence: TGCGCCAGCCGACGCGCTAGCGGGATTATTGGTGAGCAGTTCTTC.

This chain joins TRBV4-3 and TRBJ2-7; D remains ambiguous. The CDR3 length is 15 residues. Looked up from germline, CDR1 is LGHNA and CDR2 is YSLEER. V lost 0 bases, J lost 7 bases, and 16 bases lay in between. The CDR3 protein is CASSQDSSGLFEQYF. The DNA for the CDR3 is TGCGCCAGCAGCCAAGATTCGTCCGGTCTCTTTGAGCAGTACTTC.

V gene TRBV2 combines with J gene TRBJ1-6; D gene uncertain. Germline lookup yields CDR1 SNHLY and CDR2 FYNNEI. The CDR3 is made up of 14 amino acids. With 8 bases removed from V and 3 bases from J, the gap between germline ends came to 11 bases. The CDR3, as DNA: TGTGCCAGCTCTGGTGGGAGCTATAATTCACCCCTCCACTTT. Protein sequence: CASSGGSYNSPLHF.

This chain links TRBV11-2 with TRBJ2-3; D gene ambiguous. There are 15 residues in the CDR3. V lost 5 bases to trimming and J lost 3 bases, with 15 bases between them. Germline V gives CDR1 SGHAT, CDR2 FQNNGV. Here the CDR3 reads CASSRLRNPTDTQYF. The CDR3 bases are TGTGCCAGCAGCCGTTTGCGGAACCCTACAGATACGCAGTATTTT. Combining the CDR3 with reference TRBV11-2 and TRBJ2-3 gives the whole variable domain EAGVAQSPRYKIIEKRQSVAFWCNPISGHATLYWYQQILGQGPKLLIQFQNNGVVDDSQLPKDRFSAERLKGVDSTLKIQPAKLEDSAVYLCASSRLRNPTDTQYFGPGTRLTVL.

This clone turned up a few times. This chain joins TRBV15 and TRBJ1-1; 10 bases agree with TRBD1. The V and J ends lost 0 bases and 0 bases, in that order; junction bases with no gene match: 10. The CDR3 covers 19 residues. Germline V gene lookup returns CDR1 LNHNV and CDR2 YYDKDF (reference sequence). This CDR3 is CATSRDRGTGEVMNTEAFF. Here the CDR3 DNA reads TGTGCCACCAGCAGAGATAGAGGGACAGGGGAAGTGATGAACACTGAAGCTTTCTTT. Full variable domain (remainder filled in from reference TRBV15 and TRBJ1-1): DAMVIQNPRYQVTQFGKPVTLSCSQTLNHNVMYWYQQKSSQAPKLLFHYYDKDFNNEADTPDNFQSRRPNTSFCFLDIRSPGLGDTAMYLCATSRDRGTGEVMNTEAFFGQGTRLTVV.

The chain links TRBV7-9 to TRBJ2-1; D is unresolved. Looked up from germline, CDR1 is SEHNR and CDR2 is FQNEAQ (reference sequence). The germline V and J ends were trimmed by 0 bases and 0 bases, with 6 bases remaining between them. CDR3 length: 15 amino acids. CDR3 sequence: CASSLAGFSYNEQFF. CDR3 DNA sequence: TGTGCCAGCAGCTTAGCGGGCTTCTCCTACAATGAGCAGTTCTTC.

This chain joins TRBV5-6 and TRBJ1-2; 7 bases agree with TRBD1. Losses at the gene ends were 0 bases for V and 5 bases for J; bases not matched to a gene: 10. This CDR3 region has 16 residues. Germline CDR1 SGHDT, CDR2 YYEEEE. CDR3 loop: CASSLAFTGARYGYTF. In DNA, the CDR3 is TGTGCCAGCAGCTTGGCGTTCACAGGGGCGAGATATGGCTACACCTTC.

This sequence joins TRBV19 and TRBJ2-1, with D maybe TRBD1 (6 bases). This CDR3 has 15 residues. Trimming took 6 bases from V and 0 from J, leaving 12 bases between them. Looked up from germline, CDR1 is LNHDA and CDR2 is SQIVND (reference sequence). The CDR3: CASRTDRSSYNEQFF. CDR3 bases: TGTGCCAGTAGAACGGACAGAAGCTCCTACAATGAGCAGTTCTTC.

The chain has TRBV7-2 and TRBJ1-2; D unclear. V lost 0 bases and J lost 7, with 9 bases in between. The CDR3 has 13 amino acids. CDR1 and CDR2 from the germline V gene are SGHTA and FQGNSA. In DNA, the CDR3 is TGTGCCAGCAGCTTAGCGAATCCAGGTGGCTACACCTTC. It is translated as CASSLANPGGYTF. The full variable domain, rest sourced from reference TRBV7-2 and TRBJ1-2, is GAGVSQSPSNKVTEKGKDVELRCDPISGHTALYWYRQSLGQGLEFLIYFQGNSAPDKSGLPSDRFSAERTGGSVSTLTIQRTQQEDSAVYLCASSLANPGGYTFGSGTRLTVV.

This chain connects TRBV15 to TRBJ1-1; D is possibly TRBD1 (6 bases). Looked up from germline, CDR1 is LNHNV and CDR2 is YYDKDF (reference sequence). Trimming pared 5 bases from V and 4 bases from J, leaving 14 bases between. The CDR3 sequence is 14 residues long. Written as DNA, the CDR3 is TGTGCCACCAGCGCAATTCTACAGGGCACTGAAGCTTTCTTT. Amino acids: CATSAILQGTEAFF.

This chain uses TRBV24-1 with TRBJ2-1; 7 nucleotides align to TRBD2. Germline CDR1 is KGHDR and CDR2 is SFDVKD. The CDR3 is made up of 18 amino acids. The V segment lost 3 bases and the J segment 3 bases; nucleotides outside the gene matches: 13. The CDR3 sequence: CATSDGREGLALYNEQFF. CDR3 nucleotides: TGTGCCACCAGTGATGGGAGGGAGGGGCTCGCCCTCTACAATGAGCAGTTCTTC.

V gene TRBV12-3 or TRBV12-4 combines with J gene TRBJ2-3, with 8 bases identical to TRBD1. The CDR3 totals 13 residues. V shed 5 bases, J shed 9 bases, and the junction held 7 bases outside the gene matches. CDR3: CASSQRRQGTQYF. CDR3 sequence (DNA): TGTGCCAGCAGTCAACGCCGACAGGGGACGCAGTATTTT.

This chain uses TRBV15 with TRBJ1-2; D is unresolved. CDR1 is LNHNV and CDR2 is YYDKDF in the germline V gene (reference sequence). Between the trimmed V and J ends, which lost 0 bases and 8 bases, there was a span of 16 bases. The CDR3 runs to 15 residues. Here the CDR3 DNA reads TGTGCCACCAGCAGAGATCTCCCTGGAAGTTTAGGCTACACCTTC. Protein: CATSRDLPGSLGYTF.

The chain joins TRBV10-2 to TRBJ2-1; 7 bases are shared with TRBD2. CDR1 is WSHSY and CDR2 is SAAADI in the germline V gene. The CDR3 runs 15 residues. The V and J ends lost 0 bases and 4 bases, in that order; junction bases with no gene match: 3. The CDR3 region has the DNA TGCGCCAGCAGTGAGTCGCTAGCGGCGTACAATGAGCAGTTCTTC. Translated: CASSESLAAYNEQFF.

The rearrangement uses TRBV5-1 and TRBJ2-3, with 8 bases identical to TRBD2. Trimming cost V 3 bases and J 5 bases; bases outside gene matches: 5. The CDR3 sequence is 14 residues long. Germline assignment: CDR1 SGHRS and CDR2 YFSETQ. For the CDR3, the DNA is TGCGCCAGCAGCTACGGACTAGCTGGAGATACGCAGTATTTT. It encodes CASSYGLAGDTQYF.

This chain connects TRBV7-9 to TRBJ1-2; TRBD1 aligns across 7 bases. CDR1 SEHNR and CDR2 FQNEAQ come from the germline V gene (reference sequence). Losses at the gene ends were 0 bases for V and 5 bases for J; bases not matched to a gene: 9. This CDR3 is built from 16 residues. CDR3 DNA sequence: TGTGCCAGCAGCTTAGCGCGCCCAGGGGGAAGATATGGCTACACCTTC. Encoded protein: CASSLARPGGRYGYTF.

The chain uses TRBV7-2 and TRBJ2-3, with D possibly being TRBD1 or TRBD2 (5 bases each). V lost 2 bases to trimming and J lost 4 bases, with 7 bases between them. Germline CDR1 and CDR2: SGHTA and FQGNSA. The CDR3 spans 13 residues. As DNA, the CDR3 is TGTGCCAGCAGCTTACAGGGAGCAGATACGCAGTATTTT. Its translation: CASSLQGADTQYF. Using reference TRBV7-2 and TRBJ2-3 for the parts outside the CDR3, the full variable domain is GAGVSQSPSNKVTEKGKDVELRCDPISGHTALYWYRQSLGQGLEFLIYFQGNSAPDKSGLPSDRFSAERTGGSVSTLTIQRTQQEDSAVYLCASSLQGADTQYFGPGTRLTVL.

Worth noting for this clone: One end of the junction fails to match germline, which may point to a read error. This sequence joins TRBV2 and TRBJ1-5; D is unresolved. Looked up from germline, CDR1 is SNHLY and CDR2 is FYNNEI. The CDR3 runs to 13 residues. Written as DNA, the CDR3 is TGTGCCAGCAGTGCCATCGAGAATCGGCCCCAGCATTTT. Amino acids: CASSAIENRPQHF.

The chain joins TRBV4-1 to TRBJ2-7; 11 bases line up with TRBD2. The CDR3 runs 19 residues. In germline, CDR1 is MGHRA, CDR2 YSYEKL. The V gene end was trimmed by 0 bases and the J gene end by 2 bases; junction bases not matched to a gene: 12. CDR3 sequence reads: CASSQDQASGRLFPYEQYF. The CDR3, as DNA: TGCGCCAGCAGCCAAGACCAGGCTAGCGGGAGGTTATTCCCCTACGAGCAGTACTTC.

The chain is built from TRBV10-2 and TRBJ2-2; 9 positions match TRBD2. CDR1 and CDR2 from the germline V gene are WSHSY and SAAADI. The ends lost 10 bases at V and 5 bases at J; junction bases unmatched: 8. CDR3 length equals 14 residues. CDR3 sequence: CAIKWRGGTGELFF. CDR3 coding DNA: TGCGCCATCAAATGGCGGGGGGGAACCGGGGAGCTGTTTTTT.

This clone appeared a few times. V usage is TRBV5-6 and J usage is TRBJ2-7; D possibly corresponds to TRBD1 (5 bases). Deletions cut 3 bases from V and 0 bases from J, with 7 bases between. CDR3 length equals 13 residues. Germline assignment: CDR1 SGHDT and CDR2 YYEEEE. The DNA of the CDR3 is TGTGCCAGCAGCTACGACAGCTCCTACGAGCAGTACTTC. It encodes CASSYDSSYEQYF.

The chain recombines TRBV6-1 with TRBJ2-7, with 7 bases fitting TRBD2. Germline values: CDR1 MNHNS, CDR2 SASEGT. This CDR3 contains 13 residues. V gave up 6 bases and J gave up 1 base; unmatched junction bases: 3. The CDR3 nucleotides are TGTGCCAGCAGACTAGCGCATTCCTACGAGCAGTACTTC. The encoded protein is CASRLAHSYEQYF.

The rearrangement joins TRBV7-9 to TRBJ1-3; 10 positions agree with TRBD1. The CDR3 has 17 residues. Germline V lookup: CDR1 SEHNR, CDR2 FQNEAQ (reference sequence). Losses at the gene ends were 4 bases for V and 2 bases for J; bases not matched to a gene: 8. CDR3 protein: CASSSGTGVGTGNTIYF. The CDR3 DNA is TGTGCCAGCAGCTCCGGGACAGGGGTTGGGACTGGAAACACCATATATTTT.